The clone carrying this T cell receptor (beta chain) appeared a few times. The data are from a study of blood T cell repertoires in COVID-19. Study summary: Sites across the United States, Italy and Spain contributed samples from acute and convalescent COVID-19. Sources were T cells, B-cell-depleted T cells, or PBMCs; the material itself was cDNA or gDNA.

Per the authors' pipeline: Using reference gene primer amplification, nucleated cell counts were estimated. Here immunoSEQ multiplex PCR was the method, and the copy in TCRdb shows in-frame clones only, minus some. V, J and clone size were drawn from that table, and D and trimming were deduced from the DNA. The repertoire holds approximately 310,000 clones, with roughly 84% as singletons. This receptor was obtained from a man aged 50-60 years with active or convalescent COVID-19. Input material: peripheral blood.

The CDR3, as DNA: TGTGCCAGCAGTTACTCAGGGGGCGGCGGGAATTCACCCCTCCACTTT. This gives the protein CASSYSGGGGNSPLHF. The chain joins TRBV28 to TRBJ1-6; 8 positions match TRBD1. The germline V gene encodes CDR1 MDHEN and CDR2 SYDVKM. The trim removed 4 bases at V and 7 bases at J, leaving 9 bases unmatched. This CDR3 is 16 amino acids long.